These 13 T cell receptor beta chains came from one sample sequenced in a study of blood T cells in healthy people across ages. Sample-barcoded 5' priming and a J-beta primer mix drove a second PCR of roughly 7 to 11 cycles. One entry per CDR3 protein results from TCRdb running MiXCR on the 5' RACE reads. This repertoire shows more than 1.4 million distinct CDR3 sequences, around two fifths found once; its top ten account for roughly 8.2%. Sequencing was carried out using blood. The receptors come from a woman between 18 and 29 years old in good health.

The chain carries TRBV11-2 and TRBJ2-7; D might be TRBD1 (6 bases). The DNA matches TRBJ2-5 better at its end, which makes the J call doubtful. The length of the CDR3 is 14 residues. Germline V CDR1 and CDR2: SGHAT, FQNNGV. In DNA, the CDR3 is TGTGCCAGCAGACTTTCCGGGACATTGGGGACCCAGTACTTC. Its protein product is CASRLSGTLGTQYF.

The chain links TRBV24-1 to TRBJ1-2; TRBD1 agrees at 12 bases. J was trimmed by 1 base and V by 4 bases; bases with no gene match: 6. CDR1 is KGHDR and CDR2 is SFDVKD in the germline V gene. The CDR3 contains 17 residues. The chain's CDR3 is CATSETGTGGVNYGYTF. The DNA for the CDR3 is TGTGCCACCAGTGAGACCGGGACAGGGGGCGTTAACTATGGCTACACCTTC.

V is TRBV4-2 and J is TRBJ2-1; 7 bases are a match to TRBD2. This CDR3 comprises 15 residues. V shed 1 base, J shed 7 bases, and the junction held 7 bases outside the gene matches. From germline, CDR1 is LGHNA and CDR2 YNFKEQ. CDR3 nucleotides: TGTGCCAGCAGCCAAGGGGGCGGGAGAGAGAATGAGCAGTTCTTC. Encoded protein: CASSQGGGRENEQFF.

The rearrangement uses TRBV5-5 and TRBJ2-3; TRBD2 matches 9 bases. Trimming cost V 7 bases and J 3 bases; bases outside gene matches: 6. CDR3 length equals 14 residues. CDR1 and CDR2 from the germline V gene are SGHKS and YYEKEE (reference sequence). The CDR3 region has the DNA TGTGCCAGCGGAGGCGGGGGGGCGACAGATACGCAGTATTTT. This sequence encodes CASGGGGATDTQYF.

The rearrangement uses TRBV2 and TRBJ2-5; 12 bases map to TRBD1. The DNA end lines up better with TRBJ2-7; the J call may be wrong. CDR3 length equals 14 residues. Germline lookup yields CDR1 SNHLY and CDR2 FYNNEI. The CDR3 loop reads CASIVRDRGHEQYF. CDR3 in DNA: TGTGCCAGCATAGTCCGGGACAGGGGGCACGAGCAGTACTTC.

The V and J genes are TRBV6-6 and TRBJ1-4; tentative D call: TRBD1 (5 bases). The CDR3 covers 15 residues. Germline CDR1 is MNHNY and CDR2 is SVGAGI (reference sequence). Trimming removed 0 bases from V and 4 bases from J, with 9 bases in between. The CDR3 spells CASSYSRGDNEKLFF. The DNA of the CDR3 is TGTGCCAGCAGTTACTCACGGGGGGATAATGAAAAACTGTTTTTT.

The genes are TRBV5-1 and TRBJ2-3, with 14 bases matching TRBD2. The V and J ends lost 4 bases and 4 bases, in that order; junction bases with no gene match: 5. CDR1 and CDR2 from the germline V gene are SGHRS and YFSETQ. CDR3 length equals 16 residues. The CDR3 reads CASSRTSGRTADTQYF. DNA of the CDR3: TGCGCCAGCAGCCGGACTAGCGGGAGGACGGCAGATACGCAGTATTTT.

In the case of this clonotype: A much larger clone sits a single nucleotide away, making a read error possible. This chain links TRBV27 with TRBJ2-7, with D possibly being TRBD2 (5 bases). The germline V gene encodes CDR1 MNHEY and CDR2 SMNVEV (reference sequence). This CDR3 has 14 residues. This CDR3 is CASQQHGKNYERYF. As DNA, the CDR3 is TGTGCCAGCCAACAACACGGGAAGAACTACGAGCGGTACTTC.

J is TRBJ2-7 and V is TRBV19; TRBD1 or TRBD2 may be the D gene (5 bases each). Germline V lookup: CDR1 LNHDA, CDR2 SQIVND (reference sequence). V was shortened by 1 base and J by 3 bases, with 10 bases between the two germline ends. There are 14 residues in the CDR3. CDR3 coding DNA: TGTGCCAGTAGTATAGGAGGGGAAGACTACGAGCAGTACTTC. This translates into CASSIGGEDYEQYF.

V gene TRBV13 combines with J gene TRBJ2-7; tentatively, D is TRBD2 (5 bases). Germline assignment: CDR1 PRHDT and CDR2 FYEKMQ (reference sequence). The CDR3 has 13 amino acids. Trimming shortened V by 5 bases and J by 7 bases, and 15 bases separated the two germline ends. The CDR3: CASSGTRFGEQYF. CDR3 sequence (DNA): TGTGCCAGCAGCGGAACTAGGTTCGGTGAGCAGTACTTC.

The chain combines TRBV5-1 with TRBJ2-5; D might be TRBD1 or TRBD2, each matching 5 bases. The CDR3 contains 14 residues. Germline-derived CDR1 and CDR2 are SGHRS and YFSETQ. Trimming removed 4 bases from V and 3 bases from J, with 13 bases in between. As DNA, the CDR3 is TGCGCCAGCAGCCTAATCGGGACGGAAGAGACCCAGTACTTC. It is translated as CASSLIGTEETQYF. The complete variable domain, with remaining parts taken from reference TRBV5-1 and TRBJ2-5, reads KAGVTQTPRYLIKTRGQQVTLSCSPISGHRSVSWYQQTPGQGLQFLFEYFSETQRNKGNFPGRFSGRQFSNSRSEMNVSTLELGDSALYLCASSLIGTEETQYFGPGTRLLVL.

The chain combines TRBV18 with TRBJ2-7; 10 bases agree with TRBD2. Trimming cost V 2 bases and J 4 bases; bases outside gene matches: 5. Germline V CDR1 and CDR2: KGHSH, LQKENI. This CDR3 region has 15 residues. CDR3 bases: TGTGCCAGCTCACCAAAAGTACTAGCGGGATACGAGCAGTACTTC. Encoded protein: CASSPKVLAGYEQYF.

This clonotype was counted only a few times. The rearrangement uses TRBV7-8 and TRBJ2-1; 7 nucleotides agree with TRBD2. The V gene's germline CDR1 is SGHVS and CDR2 FQNEAQ. This CDR3 has 15 amino acids. The ends lost 4 bases at V and 6 bases at J; junction bases unmatched: 9. The CDR3 protein is CASSWSGAAGNEQFF. CDR3 nucleotides: TGTGCCAGCAGCTGGAGCGGGGCCGCAGGCAATGAGCAGTTCTTC.